The clone carrying this TCR beta chain was observed a few times. TCRdb reanalysed the RT-PCR reads using MiXCR and keeps one entry per CDR3 protein. The sample shows 450,000 to 700,000 distinct CDR3 sequences, around 15% of them seen only once. The CDR3 has 13 residues. The germline V gene encodes CDR1 SGHAT and CDR2 FQNNGV. The trim removed 5 bases at V and 7 bases at J, leaving 3 bases unmatched. This sample stems from a study of response to subunit inactivated influenza vaccine. The TCR originated in a man aged 45-65 years who received an inactivated influenza vaccine. The source was PBMCs from blood, collected roughly 12 days after vaccination. The chain has TRBV11-2 and TRBJ2-1; 9 bases are shared with TRBD2. CDR3 amino acids: CASSRGGANEQFF. As DNA, the CDR3 is TGTGCCAGCAGCCGCGGGGGGGCAAATGAGCAGTTCTTC.